The 19 T cell receptor beta chains presented below share a single source sample, sequenced in a study of shared clonotypes between healthy human individuals. Clones were sequenced by immunoSEQ multiplex PCR, and TCRdb holds only the in-frame ones, with some missing. The sample holds a few million clones, approximately 92% seen once. Source material: naive CD4+ T cells sorted from blood. Subset indicated: CD45RA+ positively selected. These receptors originate from a young man in good health.

The CDR3 region has the DNA TGCGCCAGCAGGAAATCCGGTGTCAGCAGGAACACTGAAGCTTTCTTT. Translating gives CASRKSGVSRNTEAFF. The chain recombines TRBV4-1 with TRBJ1-1, with no clear D. The ends were cut back, 6 bases at V and 1 base at J, with 18 bases in the middle. Looked up from germline, CDR1 is MGHRA and CDR2 is YSYEKL. The CDR3 spans 16 residues.

The rearrangement uses TRBV14 and TRBJ1-6; 7 positions match TRBD1. Germline V gives CDR1 SGHDN, CDR2 FVKESK. CDR3 length: 15 residues. The V segment lost 4 bases and the J segment 7 bases; nucleotides outside the gene matches: 7. For the CDR3, the DNA is TGTGCCAGCAGCCCTAGACAGGGCTCGAATTCACCCCTCCACTTT. The encoded protein is CASSPRQGSNSPLHF.

Details on this clone: The same CDR3 arises from other DNA sequences in this sample as well. Here the CDR3 reads CAWKLETQYF. CDR3 in DNA: TGTGCCTGGAAGCTGGAGACCCAGTACTTC. This sequence joins TRBV30 and TRBJ2-5; D is unresolved. The CDR3 is made up of 10 amino acids. Deletions cut 4 bases from V and 5 bases from J, with 5 bases between. The germline V gene has CDR1 GTSNPN and CDR2 SVGIG (reference sequence). Drawing the rest from reference TRBV30 and TRBJ2-5, the complete variable domain is SQTIHQWPATLVQPVGSPLSLECTVEGTSNPNLYWYRQAAGRGLQLLFYSVGIGQISSEVPQNLSASRPQDRQFILSSKKLLLSDSGFYLCAWKLETQYFGPGTRLLVL.

This clone was seen a handful of times. The rearrangement uses TRBV18 and TRBJ1-1, with 7 positions matching TRBD1. CDR1 and CDR2 from the germline V gene are KGHSH and LQKENI. V dropped 1 base and J dropped 4; count of bases not matched to a gene: 0. The length of the CDR3 is 13 residues. CDR3 DNA sequence: TGTGCCAGCTCACCACGGGACAGCACTGAAGCTTTCTTT. This sequence encodes CASSPRDSTEAFF.

This chain links TRBV11-2 with TRBJ1-2, with D possibly matching TRBD1 (5 bases). Between the trimmed V and J ends, which lost 3 bases and 0 bases, there was a span of 5 bases. The germline CDR1 and CDR2 sequences are SGHAT and FQNNGV. The CDR3 runs to 13 residues. The CDR3 sequence: CASSFRANYGYTF. In DNA form, the CDR3 reads TGTGCCAGCAGCTTCAGGGCTAACTATGGCTACACCTTC. The full variable domain, its missing parts supplied by reference TRBV11-2 and TRBJ1-2, is EAGVAQSPRYKIIEKRQSVAFWCNPISGHATLYWYQQILGQGPKLLIQFQNNGVVDDSQLPKDRFSAERLKGVDSTLKIQPAKLEDSAVYLCASSFRANYGYTFGSGTRLTVV.

This clone has just one count. V is TRBV7-2 and J is TRBJ2-3; 14 nucleotides line up with TRBD2. The J segment lost 2 bases and the V segment lost 2 bases, leaving 3 bases of the junction unmatched. The CDR3 sequence is 17 residues long. Germline V lookup: CDR1 SGHTA, CDR2 FQGNSA. The DNA of the CDR3 is TGTGCCAGCAGCTTATTGGGACTAGCGGGAGACACAGATACGCAGTATTTT. Translated, it gives CASSLLGLAGDTDTQYF.

This sequence joins TRBV5-1 and TRBJ1-6, with no clear D. Trimming took off 6 bases at V and 6 bases at J, with 13 bases between the two ends. The length of the CDR3 is 14 residues. The germline V gene has CDR1 SGHRS and CDR2 YFSETQ. This chain's CDR3 is CASTPGQFNSPLHF. CDR3 coding DNA: TGCGCCAGCACTCCGGGTCAGTTTAATTCACCCCTCCACTTT.

This rearrangement joins TRBV5-4 to TRBJ2-4; D might be TRBD2 (6 bases). The ends were cut back, 4 bases at V and 1 base at J, with 12 bases in the middle. The CDR3 is 15 residues long. Per the germline V gene, CDR1 is SGHNT and CDR2 is YYREEE (reference sequence). CDR3 DNA sequence: TGTGCCAGCAGCCTCGGGACTGATGCCAAAAACATTCAGTACTTC. It yields the protein CASSLGTDAKNIQYF.

J is TRBJ2-7 and V is TRBV7-6; a weak D match, TRBD1 (6 bases). Trimming removed 1 base at V and 2 bases at J, with 12 bases between. CDR3 length equals 15 residues. CDR1 SGHVS and CDR2 FNYEAQ come from the germline V gene. The CDR3 reads CASSLEGTPTYEQYF. CDR3 bases: TGTGCCAGCAGCTTAGAGGGGACACCTACCTACGAGCAGTACTTC.

The rearrangement joins TRBV4-1 to TRBJ2-7; D is uncertain. Trimming left V 8 bases short and J 3 bases short, with 17 bases between. Looked up from germline, CDR1 is MGHRA and CDR2 is YSYEKL. The CDR3 is 14 residues long. CDR3 sequence (DNA): TGCGCCAGCGCGGACGGCCCGGCAGGCTACGAGCAGTACTTC. Encoded protein: CASADGPAGYEQYF.

The chain couples TRBV7-6 to TRBJ2-3; the D is unclear. Germline V gives CDR1 SGHVS, CDR2 FNYEAQ. The CDR3 covers 12 residues. With 5 bases removed from V and 2 bases from J, the gap between germline ends came to 5 bases. As DNA, the CDR3 is TGTGCCAGCAGCCTGATCACAGATACGCAGTATTTT. It codes for CASSLITDTQYF.

The CDR3 nucleotides are TGTGCCAGTAGTATCGGGGGCAGAAGAACTAACTATGGCTACACCTTC. Translating gives CASSIGGRRTNYGYTF. The rearrangement links TRBV19 to TRBJ1-2; tentative D call: TRBD1 (6 bases). The CDR3 sequence is 16 residues long. V gave up 3 bases and J gave up 0 bases, with 14 bases separating them. Germline loops: CDR1 LNHDA, CDR2 SQIVND (reference sequence).

The rearrangement links TRBV5-4 to TRBJ2-7; 9 bases fit TRBD2. The CDR3 is 16 residues long. The germline V gene has CDR1 SGHNT and CDR2 YYREEE (reference sequence). V trimming: 0 bases; J trimming: 1 base; junction bases outside the gene matches: 5. Here the CDR3 reads CASSLEASGASYEQYF. The CDR3 coding sequence is TGTGCCAGCAGCTTGGAGGCTAGCGGGGCTTCCTACGAGCAGTACTTC. Full variable domain (missing parts from reference TRBV5-4 and TRBJ2-7): ETGVTQSPTHLIKTRGQQVTLRCSSQSGHNTVSWYQQALGQGPQFIFQYYREEENGRGNFPPRFSGLQFPNYSSELNVNALELDDSALYLCASSLEASGASYEQYFGPGTRLTVT.

This rearrangement joins TRBV5-1 to TRBJ1-6, with D unresolved. The CDR3 spans 17 residues. The germline V gene has CDR1 SGHRS and CDR2 YFSETQ. V was clipped by 0 bases and J by 9 bases, with 19 bases between them. This CDR3 reads CASSLESRVEWSSPLHF. DNA of the CDR3: TGCGCCAGCAGCTTGGAATCCCGAGTCGAATGGAGTTCACCCCTCCACTTT.

In its sample, this clone was seen a few times. The chain is built from TRBV6-4 and TRBJ1-2; the match to TRBD1 covers 7 bases. Losses at the gene ends were 6 bases for V and 3 bases for J; bases not matched to a gene: 4. This CDR3 is 13 amino acids long. From germline, CDR1 is MRHNA and CDR2 SNTAGT. As DNA, the CDR3 is TGTGCCAGCAGCAGACAGGGCCACTATGGCTACACCTTC. The encoded protein is CASSRQGHYGYTF.

The V and J genes are TRBV28 and TRBJ2-7; the match to TRBD2 covers 12 bases. Germline V lookup: CDR1 MDHEN, CDR2 SYDVKM. This CDR3 contains 14 residues. J lost 0 bases, V lost 10 bases, and 4 bases had no gene match. The DNA for the CDR3 is TGTGCCACCTTACTAGCGGGGGGCTCCTACGAGCAGTACTTC. Encoded protein: CATLLAGGSYEQYF.

Concerning this clone itself: The junction does not match germline at one end; this may be a read error. The chain recombines TRBV7-7 with TRBJ2-1; 12 bases map to TRBD2. CDR3 length equals 16 residues. The V gene's germline CDR1 is SSHAT and CDR2 FNYEAQ (reference sequence). CDR3 region: CASSLDLAGGRNEQFF. CDR3 DNA sequence: TGTGCTAGCAGCTTAGATCTAGCGGGAGGGAGGAATGAGCAGTTCTTC.

The chain joins TRBV7-9 to TRBJ1-1; TRBD1 matches 7 bases. Germline values: CDR1 SEHNR, CDR2 FQNEAQ (reference sequence). J was trimmed by 7 bases and V by 5 bases; bases with no gene match: 4. This CDR3 has 12 residues. The CDR3 loop is CASSVGTDEAFF. CDR3 coding DNA: TGTGCCAGCAGCGTAGGGACAGATGAAGCTTTCTTT. The full variable domain, in which reference TRBV7-9 and TRBJ1-1 provide the parts outside the CDR3, is DTGVSQNPRHKITKRGQNVTFRCDPISEHNRLYWYRQTLGQGPEFLTYFQNEAQLEKSRLLSDRFSAERPKGSFSTLEIQRTEQGDSAMYLCASSVGTDEAFFGQGTRLTVV.

V usage is TRBV30 and J usage is TRBJ1-1; no clear D gene. CDR1 is GTSNPN, CDR2 SVGIG, per germline (reference sequence). The V end lost 2 bases, the J end lost 2 bases, and 3 bases lay between the germline ends. The CDR3 contains 11 residues. CDR3 nucleotides: TGTGCCTGGAGTTTTAACACTGAAGCTTTCTTT. Residues: CAWSFNTEAFF.